The entry below gives a single T cell receptor (beta chain) sequence along with its context. Its antigen is currently unknown. Trimming took 5 bases from V and 5 from J, leaving 10 bases between them. Germline V CDR1 and CDR2: SEHNR, FQNEAQ (reference sequence). The length of the CDR3 is 12 residues. The data stem from a study of T cells after yellow fever vaccination. For TCR, cDNA came from 5'RACE template switching, which added a universal primer site and UMIs. MiXCR, run by TCRdb on the 5' RACE reads, gives a single entry per CDR3 protein. The sample holds under 350,000 distinct CDR3 sequences, 4.1% seen once. Study conclusions and caveats: Repertoires sorted by FACS could include abundant clonotypes that are contaminants from the bulk population.

Material: PBMCs, obtained 5 days after the yellow fever booster vaccination. The sequence came from a man in his late teens or twenties who received the YFV17D yellow fever vaccine. V usage is TRBV7-9 and J usage is TRBJ2-7; tentatively, D is TRBD2 (6 bases). The CDR3 sequence is CASSRGINEQYF. CDR3 nucleotides: TGTGCCAGCAGCCGCGGGATCAACGAGCAGTACTTC.